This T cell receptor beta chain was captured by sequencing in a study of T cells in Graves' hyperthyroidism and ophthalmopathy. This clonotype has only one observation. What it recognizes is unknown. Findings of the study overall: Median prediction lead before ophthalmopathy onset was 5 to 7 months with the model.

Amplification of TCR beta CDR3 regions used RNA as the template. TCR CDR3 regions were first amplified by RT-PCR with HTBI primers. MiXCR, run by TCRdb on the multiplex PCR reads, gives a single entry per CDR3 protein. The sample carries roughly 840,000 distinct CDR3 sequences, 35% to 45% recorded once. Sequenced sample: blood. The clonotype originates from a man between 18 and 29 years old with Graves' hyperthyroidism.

The DNA for the CDR3 is TGTGCCAGTAGTATAGGAGCCAGGGGGACCTATAAGCCCCAGCATTTT. Translating it yields CASSIGARGTYKPQHF. The chain combines TRBV19 with TRBJ1-5; 7 nucleotides line up with TRBD1. CDR1 is LNHDA, CDR2 SQIVND, per germline (reference sequence). With 1 base clipped from V and 8 bases from J, the junction kept 11 bases outside the gene matches. This CDR3 has 16 residues.